These T cell receptor beta chains were read from a single sample in a study of shared clonotypes between healthy human individuals. The assay was immunoSEQ multiplex PCR, and TCRdb's table has in-frame clones only and misses some. The table lists 2,500,000 or so clones, about nine tenths of them singletons. Sequencing used naive CD4+ T cells from PBMCs. The receptor source for this set is a man aged 18-30 years in good health. Some clones in this sample may be carry-over from other donors' samples. CDR3s include the opening cysteine and the closing phenylalanine or tryptophan. Each record gives: D gene, V gene, J gene, CDR3 length, clone size, CDR3 protein. A D gene is named only where the DNA matches it firmly. Some rows mark clone size as missing; the rest say once, few, many or name a class of expanded clone.

d_call: NA
v_call: TRBV5-1
j_call: TRBJ2-7
cdr3_length: 15
clone_size: once
cdr3_aa: CASSLTGTETYEQYF

d_call: NA
v_call: TRBV18
j_call: TRBJ2-1
cdr3_length: 16
clone_size: NA
cdr3_aa: CASSPQGGITYNEQFF

d_call: NA
v_call: TRBV7-2
j_call: TRBJ2-1
cdr3_length: 14
clone_size: NA
cdr3_aa: CASSPRLVGNEQFF

d_call: NA
v_call: TRBV28
j_call: TRBJ1-5
cdr3_length: 16
clone_size: few
cdr3_aa: CASSFYPGTSNQPQHF

d_call: NA
v_call: TRBV6-5
j_call: TRBJ2-3
cdr3_length: 15
clone_size: NA
cdr3_aa: CASRPLIRGADTQYF

d_call: TRBD2
v_call: TRBV19
j_call: TRBJ2-7
cdr3_length: 17
clone_size: NA
cdr3_aa: CASRGGRTSGDSYEQYF

d_call: NA
v_call: TRBV14
j_call: TRBJ2-7
cdr3_length: 12
clone_size: once
cdr3_aa: CASRGSSYEQYF

d_call: NA
v_call: TRBV20-1
j_call: TRBJ1-1
cdr3_length: 11
clone_size: few
cdr3_aa: CSARDLPEAFF

d_call: NA
v_call: TRBV30
j_call: TRBJ2-1
cdr3_length: 12
clone_size: NA
cdr3_aa: CAWSQGGFEQFF

d_call: NA
v_call: TRBV4-1
j_call: TRBJ2-1
cdr3_length: 16
clone_size: NA
cdr3_aa: CASSQEHGTWPNEQFF

d_call: NA
v_call: TRBV21-1
j_call: TRBJ2-5
cdr3_length: 17
clone_size: NA
cdr3_aa: CASSKDHRLAGGETQYF

d_call: TRBD1
v_call: TRBV5-1
j_call: TRBJ2-7
cdr3_length: 15
clone_size: NA
cdr3_aa: CASRSWGQGVYEQYF

d_call: TRBD1
v_call: TRBV7-9
j_call: TRBJ2-7
cdr3_length: 14
clone_size: NA
cdr3_aa: CASSWDRGSYEQYF

d_call: TRBD1
v_call: TRBV19
j_call: TRBJ1-2
cdr3_length: 15
clone_size: NA
cdr3_aa: CASATGTFGNYGYTF

d_call: NA
v_call: TRBV5-1
j_call: TRBJ2-7
cdr3_length: 13
clone_size: NA
cdr3_aa: CASSHGLTYEQYF

d_call: TRBD1
v_call: TRBV6-1
j_call: TRBJ1-5
cdr3_length: 15
clone_size: NA
cdr3_aa: CASSRQGALIQPQHF

d_call: NA
v_call: TRBV6-1
j_call: TRBJ1-2
cdr3_length: 15
clone_size: NA
cdr3_aa: CASSEVGIGGYGYTF

d_call: TRBD1
v_call: TRBV7-6
j_call: TRBJ1-2
cdr3_length: 16
clone_size: NA
cdr3_aa: CASSLGGAGTGIGYTF

d_call: NA
v_call: TRBV30
j_call: TRBJ1-5
cdr3_length: 13
clone_size: NA
cdr3_aa: CAWSVQGEQPQHF

d_call: NA
v_call: TRBV4-2
j_call: TRBJ2-1
cdr3_length: 16
clone_size: NA
cdr3_aa: CASSQVGTGRNNEQFF

d_call: TRBD1
v_call: TRBV4-3
j_call: TRBJ1-2
cdr3_length: 13
clone_size: NA
cdr3_aa: CASSGQAFDGYTF

d_call: NA
v_call: TRBV28
j_call: TRBJ1-2
cdr3_length: 12
clone_size: NA
cdr3_aa: CASSPGDYGYTF

d_call: NA
v_call: TRBV27
j_call: TRBJ2-1
cdr3_length: 14
clone_size: NA
cdr3_aa: CASSTAVGYNEQFF